This T cell receptor beta chain was observed in a study of Graves' ophthalmopathy and Graves' hyperthyroidism. This clonotype was counted ten times or more. Researchers took RNA transcripts and amplified TCR beta CDR3 regions from them. An opening RT-PCR round employed HTBI primers and preceded a second-round multiplex PCR. TCRdb reanalysed the multiplex PCR reads using MiXCR and keeps one entry per CDR3 protein. The table lists roughly 400,000 distinct CDR3 sequences, over 15% of them singletons. Germline V gene sequence: CDR1 MNHNS, CDR2 SASEGT. The CDR3 extends over 12 amino acids. Trimming cost V 8 bases and J 7 bases, with 9 bases left between them.

This rearrangement joins TRBV6-1 to TRBJ1-6, with D perhaps matching TRBD1 (5 bases). Sequencing input: peripheral blood. The source of this sequence is a woman aged 18-29 years with stable Graves' hyperthyroidism. The CDR3: CASRRGNSPLHF. The CDR3 nucleotides are TGTGCCAGCCGCCGGGGCAATTCACCCCTCCACTTT.